This entry concerns a single TCR beta chain. The sample comes from a study of blood T cell repertoires in COVID-19. About the research overall: Acute and convalescent COVID-19 samples came from the United States, Italy and Spain.

In the authors' methods: Reference gene primer amplification yielded estimated nucleated cell counts. TCRdb keeps only in-frame clones here, not all; method: immunoSEQ multiplex PCR. That table supplies the V and J calls and clone size; D and trimming were determined from the DNA. In the table there are approximately 300,000 clones, 90% of which are singletons. V trimming: 11 bases; J trimming: 8 bases; junction bases outside the gene matches: 8. CDR1 and CDR2 (germline): ENHRY, SYGVKD. The CDR3 is 13 amino acids. In assigning cohorts, the study relied on participant-reported clinical history. Sequenced: PBMCs or T cells enriched from blood (not recorded which). V and J are TRBV10-3 and TRBJ1-6, with 8 nucleotides matching TRBD1. This sequence was found in a young woman with acute COVID-19. The CDR3 sequence: CAVNQDRDSPLHF. In DNA form, the CDR3 reads TGTGCCGTCAATCAGGACAGGGATTCACCCCTCCACTTT.